This record looks at one T cell receptor beta chain sequence and its context. Its antigen is not identified. The same CDR3 is also encoded by other DNA sequences in this sample. This sample is drawn from a study of shared clonotypes between healthy human individuals. Study context: Participating donors consisted of two women and a few men aged 18 to 49.

Broader study findings: How much donors shared clonotypes was expected to be affected by sequencing depth. Across subsets, estimated richness was generally greater for naive than for memory populations.

The data were produced by immunoSEQ multiplex PCR, yet TCRdb's version contains in-frame clones alone and is incomplete. The table has some 600,000 clones, roughly 96% seen once; the top ten hold more than 0.085%. Naive CD8 cells comprised CD45RO-negative, CCR7-positively selected cells, excluding terminally differentiated effector memory CD45RA+ cells. Sequencing used naive CD8+ T cells sorted from blood. The TCR originated in a woman aged 25 to 39 in good health.

CDR3 DNA: TGTGCCAGCAGTTCCGGACAGGGTCTCTACGAGCAGTACTTC. Its translation is CASSSGQGLYEQYF. This rearrangement joins TRBV27 to TRBJ2-7, with TRBD1 matching 8 bases. The CDR3 runs 14 residues. V dropped 4 bases and J dropped 3; count of bases not matched to a gene: 5. Germline assignment: CDR1 MNHEY and CDR2 SMNVEV (reference sequence).